This TCR beta chain was obtained from a study of shared clonotypes between healthy human individuals. Study-wide context: Donors had three CD4 naive, three CD4 memory, two CD8 naive and one CD8 memory plate apiece. Findings of the study overall: Sample collection involved blood only; tissue repertoires are likely different. Rarefaction revealed incomplete sorted-subset sequencing despite large depth.

CDR1 is SGDLS, CDR2 YYNGEE, per germline. This CDR3 is 16 amino acids long. Losses at the gene ends were 2 bases for V and 2 bases for J; bases not matched to a gene: 5. A single count supports this clone. Its antigen is undetermined. Sequencing was performed with immunoSEQ multiplex PCR; in TCRdb, only in-frame clones are kept and a portion is missing. The data show roughly 2,300,000 clones, approximately 90% seen once. Healthy and HIV-negative, the adult donors had no recent acute infections or vaccinations. This sequence originates from a man between 18 and 35 years old in good health. Some clones in this sample may be carry-over from other donors' samples. The specimen sequenced was naive CD4+ T cells from PBMCs. Regarding subset: CD45RA+ positively selected. The chain couples TRBV9 to TRBJ2-3, with 10 bases matching TRBD2. CDR3 coding DNA: TGTGCCAGCAGCGTTTGGGGACTAGCGTTCACAGATACGCAGTATTTT. Protein sequence: CASSVWGLAFTDTQYF. Full variable domain (missing parts from reference TRBV9 and TRBJ2-3): DSGVTQTPKHLITATGQRVTLRCSPRSGDLSVYWYQQSLDQGLQFLIQYYNGEERAKGNILERFSAQQFPDLHSELNLSSLELGDSALYFCASSVWGLAFTDTQYFGPGTRLTVL.